The rows below give T cell receptor beta chains drawn from one sample of a study of T cells after yellow fever vaccination. TCRdb re-analysed the 5' RACE reads in MiXCR, keeping a single row per CDR3 protein. The data hold fewer than 450,000 distinct CDR3 sequences, with approximately 8% observed a single time. The material was PBMCs, obtained 35 to 50 days after the first yellow fever vaccination. Receptors were obtained from a young man who received the YFV17D yellow fever vaccine. Each CDR3 is given with its conserved first and last residue. A D gene is named only where the DNA matches it firmly. Part of the rows lack a size; the others show once, few, many or a class for expanded clones.

abundance | d_gene | j_gene | v_gene | CDR3nt | CDR3aa
. | TRBD2 | TRBJ2-3 | TRBV7-9 | TGTGCCAGCAGCTCTAGTAGCGGGGGGGCCGAGGATACGCAGTATTTT | CASSSSSGGAEDTQYF
. | . | TRBJ1-5 | TRBV20-1 | TGCAGTGCTAGGATACGTTCCTACAATCAGCCCCAGCATTTT | CSARIRSYNQPQHF
. | . | TRBJ2-3 | TRBV12-3/TRBV12-4 | TGTGCCAGCAGTTTAGCGGGGGATCGCACAGATACGCAGTATTTT | CASSLAGDRTDTQYF
many | . | TRBJ2-5 | TRBV19 | TGTGCCAGTAGCCTCGGCGGGTTGGGGGAGACCCAGTACTTC | CASSLGGLGETQYF
. | . | TRBJ2-5 | TRBV28 | TGTGCCAGCAGTGGGTATGCGGGGGCACAAGAGACCCAGTACTTC | CASSGYAGAQETQYF
. | . | TRBJ2-5 | TRBV18 | TGTGCCAGCTCACGGGGGGGCCTTCCAGGAGAGACCCAGTACTTC | CASSRGGLPGETQYF
. | TRBD2 | TRBJ2-3 | TRBV5-1 | TGCGCCAGCAGGACCGCAGCGGGGGGCGTAGATACGCAGTATTTT | CASRTAAGGVDTQYF
many | TRBD2 | TRBJ2-1 | TRBV12-3/TRBV12-4 | TGTGCCAGCAGTCCCAGACTAGCGGGGGGGTTACCCAATGAGCAGTTCTTC | CASSPRLAGGLPNEQFF
few | . | TRBJ2-1 | TRBV7-3 | TGTGCCAGCAGCCCCCAACTGGCGGGGGCTGGCAATGAGCAGTTCTTC | CASSPQLAGAGNEQFF
. | . | TRBJ2-7 | TRBV6-1 | TGTGCCAGCAGTCGTCAGAACACCTACGAGCAGTACTTC | CASSRQNTYEQYF